A selection of T cell receptor beta chains follows, all from one sample in a study of graft-versus-host responses after intestinal transplantation. This table comes from immunoSEQ multiplex PCR, and its TCRdb copy is limited to in-frame clones, with some not included. The sample shows tens of thousands of clones, about 90% of them seen only once. The material sequenced was ileum tissue, taken 204 days after intestinal transplant. The receptors shown here come from a human patient who received an intestinal transplant, so some T cells may come from the graft donor. The CDR3 runs from the conserved cysteine through the conserved F or W. A D gene is named only where the DNA matches it firmly. Expanded clones are given a class, and other clones once, few, many or no size at all.

D	V	length	size	J	DNA	CDR3
TRBD1	TRBV13	14	.	TRBJ2-7	TGTGCCAGCAGCCCCTGGGACAGCTCCTACGAGCAGTACTTC	CASSPWDSSYEQYF
.	TRBV5-6	13	.	TRBJ2-3	TGTGCCAGCAGCTTGGTCTCGTCAGATACGCAGTATTTT	CASSLVSSDTQYF
.	TRBV28	12	.	TRBJ2-7	TGTGCCAGCAGTTACCTTAGGTACGAGCAGTACTTC	CASSYLRYEQYF
.	TRBV28	15	.	TRBJ1-2	TGTGCCAGCAGTCTAGGGTTGACAGGTCCCTATGGCTACACCTTC	CASSLGLTGPYGYTF
.	TRBV30	12	once	TRBJ2-7	TGTGCCTCAACCGGGACCCCCTACGAGCAGTACTTC	CASTGTPYEQYF
.	TRBV9	13	.	TRBJ1-1	TGTGCCAGCAGCGTCCAGATCAACACTGAAGCTTTCTTT	CASSVQINTEAFF
.	TRBV6-1	14	.	TRBJ2-3	TGTGCCAGCAGGGAGGGCGCAATCACAGATACGCAGTATTTT	CASREGAITDTQYF
TRBD1	TRBV30	15	.	TRBJ1-4	TGTGCCTGGAGTGTACTCAGCAGGGGGGGCGAAAAACTGTTTTTT	CAWSVLSRGGEKLFF
TRBD1	TRBV4-2	16	.	TRBJ2-1	TGTGCCAGCAGCCAAGCGGGGACAGGTTCTTACAATGAGCAGTTCTTC	CASSQAGTGSYNEQFF
.	TRBV6-1	15	.	TRBJ1-1	TGTGCCAGCAGGACGTTATGGGGTGGCACGACTGAAGCTTTCTTT	CASRTLWGGTTEAFF
TRBD2	TRBV9	16	.	TRBJ2-5	TGTGCCAGCAGCGTAGTGCCGGGAGGGACCCAAGAGACCCAGTACTTC	CASSVVPGGTQETQYF
.	TRBV11-3	13	.	TRBJ2-5	TGTGCCAGCAGCTTAGGCCAGGAGGAGACCCAGTACTTC	CASSLGQEETQYF
.	TRBV2	12	.	TRBJ1-5	TGTGCCAGCAGCGGGGGTGAGAGCTCCGAGCATTTT	CASSGGESSEHF
TRBD1	TRBV28	16	few	TRBJ1-5	TGTGCCAGCAGCAACCGGGACAGGGGGGTGCATCAGCCCCAGCATTTT	CASSNRDRGVHQPQHF
.	TRBV14	15	.	TRBJ1-2	TGTGCCAGCAGCCCCTCGGGCCCCCTCTACGATAGCTACACCTTC	CASSPSGPLYDSYTF
.	TRBV4-2	15	.	TRBJ1-5	TGTGCCAGCAGCCAGGGGGATGGAAGCAATCAGCCCCAGCATTTT	CASSQGDGSNQPQHF
.	TRBV28	13	.	TRBJ2-7	TGTGCCAGCAGCCCCGGACGGCGCAACGAGCAGTACTTC	CASSPGRRNEQYF
.	TRBV28	12	.	TRBJ2-7	TGTGCCAGCAGCACGTCTCTAGGCCCGCAGTACTTC	CASSTSLGPQYF
TRBD2	TRBV6-8	14	.	TRBJ2-5	TGTGCCAGCGGGAAGATAGCGGGAGAAAAGACCCAGTACTTC	CASGKIAGEKTQYF
.	TRBV11-2	16	.	TRBJ1-1	TGTGCCAGCAGCTTTTTTGGCTCGGGGAGGGACACTGAAGCTTTCTTT	CASSFFGSGRDTEAFF
.	TRBV5-1	17	.	TRBJ2-2	TGCGCCAGCAGCTTGGGCTTCCTAAAACCGAACACCGGGGAGCTGTTTTTT	CASSLGFLKPNTGELFF
.	TRBV6-5	13	.	TRBJ1-4	TGTGCCAGCAGTTACCGAACAGGTGAAAAACTGTTTTTT	CASSYRTGEKLFF
.	TRBV29-1	15	.	TRBJ1-1	TGCAGCGTTGACCCCCTCACAGGAATTAACACTGAAGCTTTCTTT	CSVDPLTGINTEAFF
TRBD1	TRBV2	16	.	TRBJ1-6	TGTGCCAGAGGGGGCCGCCCTAGCTCCTATAATTCACCCCTCCACTTT	CARGGRPSSYNSPLHF
.	TRBV29-1	13	.	TRBJ2-1	TGCAGCGTTGCCGGGAGCTCCTACAATGAGCAGTTCTTC	CSVAGSSYNEQFF
TRBD2	TRBV7-9	16	.	TRBJ2-7	TGTGCCAGCAGCGACTTTAGCGGGAGGAGCTCCTACGAGCAGTACTTC	CASSDFSGRSSYEQYF
.	TRBV7-8	12	.	TRBJ1-2	TGTGCCAGCAGCCACCTTCGGGATGGCTACACCTTC	CASSHLRDGYTF
TRBD1	TRBV19	14	.	TRBJ2-7	TGTGCCAGTAGTATGAGGGGGCCGTGGAACGAGCAGTACTTC	CASSMRGPWNEQYF
TRBD1	TRBV28	16	.	TRBJ2-2	TGTGCCAGCAGTCTCACCCCCGGGACAGGGGTTGGGGAGCTGTTTTTT	CASSLTPGTGVGELFF
TRBD2	TRBV5-1	17	.	TRBJ2-1	TGCGCCAGCAGCGGACCGGGACTAGCGGGAGAATACAATGAGCAGTTCTTC	CASSGPGLAGEYNEQFF
.	TRBV19	15	few	TRBJ1-4	TGTGCCAGTAGTATATCTTCAGGGGTTGGTGAAAAACTGTTTTTT	CASSISSGVGEKLFF
TRBD2	TRBV4-1	16	.	TRBJ2-7	TGCGCCAGCAGCCGATTACTAGCGGCGGGCTCCTACGAGCAGTACTTC	CASSRLLAAGSYEQYF
TRBD1	TRBV5-5	15	few	TRBJ2-7	TGTGCCAGCAGCTTGGTCCAGGACAGGAGCTACGAGCAGTACTTC	CASSLVQDRSYEQYF
TRBD2	TRBV6-1	15	.	TRBJ2-3	TGTGCCAGCAGCCGACTAGCGGTCAGCACAGATACGCAGTATTTT	CASSRLAVSTDTQYF
TRBD1	TRBV28	15	.	TRBJ2-7	TGTGCCAGCAGCTTCCGGGACAGGTGGGTCTACGAGCAGTACTTC	CASSFRDRWVYEQYF
.	TRBV19	14	.	TRBJ2-7	TGTGCCAGTAGTACCACAGTGATCTCCTACGAGCAGTACTTC	CASSTTVISYEQYF
TRBD1	TRBV5-1	16	.	TRBJ2-7	TGCGCCAGCAGCAACCGGGACAGGGGAAGCTCCTACGAGCAGTACTTC	CASSNRDRGSSYEQYF
.	TRBV6-1	10	.	TRBJ1-2	TGTGCCAGCAGGGGGGCTGGCTACACCTTC	CASRGAGYTF
TRBD1	TRBV28	16	.	TRBJ1-1	TGTGCCAGCAGTTCCCCGGACAGGTACATGAACACTGAAGCTTTCTTT	CASSSPDRYMNTEAFF
.	TRBV15	14	.	TRBJ2-7	TGTGCCACCAGCACCAGCGGAAGCTCCTACGAGCAGTACTTC	CATSTSGSSYEQYF
.	TRBV6-5	15	.	TRBJ2-3	TGTGCCAGCAGTTATGCGCCGCATAAGCTGAGTACGCAGTATTTT	CASSYAPHKLSTQYF
.	TRBV6-6	14	once	TRBJ2-7	TGTGCCAGCAGTTTCGCAGGGGAAGGTTACGAGCAGTACTTC	CASSFAGEGYEQYF
.	TRBV25-1	15	once	TRBJ2-6	TGTGCCAGCAGTGAATATGGCTCTGGGGCCAACGTCCTGACTTTC	CASSEYGSGANVLTF
TRBD1	TRBV4-1	15	.	TRBJ2-7	TGCGCCAGCAGCCAACTATACGGACAGGGGAGGAAGCAGTACTTC	CASSQLYGQGRKQYF
.	TRBV5-1	15	.	TRBJ2-5	TGCGCCAGCAGCTCGGGTTGGGACCGACAAGAGACCCAGTACTTC	CASSSGWDRQETQYF
.	TRBV7-9	12	.	TRBJ2-2	TGTGCCAGCAGCCCAGTGGTCGGGGAGCTGTTTTTT	CASSPVVGELFF
.	TRBV29-1	12	.	TRBJ2-7	TGCAGCGTTGGTCAGGGTCTCGACGAGCAGTACTTC	CSVGQGLDEQYF
.	TRBV2	15	.	TRBJ2-3	TGTGCCAGCAGAATGAGCCCTGGGGGCACAGATACGCAGTATTTT	CASRMSPGGTDTQYF
.	TRBV6-5	14	.	TRBJ2-7	TGTGCCAGCAGTTACTCGAGGGCACCCTACGAGCAGTACTTC	CASSYSRAPYEQYF
TRBD2	TRBV5-4	15	.	TRBJ2-3	TGTGCCAGCGGGGGACTAGCGGGAGCAACAGATACGCAGTATTTT	CASGGLAGATDTQYF
TRBD2	TRBV5-1	15	once	TRBJ2-5	TGCGCCAGCAGCCCAGGACTAGCGGGAGGAGAGACCCAGTACTTC	CASSPGLAGGETQYF
TRBD2	TRBV19	18	.	TRBJ2-7	TGTGCCAGATATACCGGGACTAGCGGGAAAAGGGCCCCGGTGGAGCAGTACTTC	CARYTGTSGKRAPVEQYF
.	TRBV30	14	.	TRBJ1-3	TGTGCCTGGAGTCCCACGGCGACTGGAAACACCATATATTTT	CAWSPTATGNTIYF
TRBD2	TRBV7-3	16	.	TRBJ2-3	TGTGCCAGCAGCTTAAGCTTAGCGGGAGGTACAGATACGCAGTATTTT	CASSLSLAGGTDTQYF
.	TRBV15	13	.	TRBJ1-1	TGTGCCACCAGCTACTTACAGGACACTGAAGCTTTCTTT	CATSYLQDTEAFF
.	TRBV20-1	10	.	TRBJ1-1	TGCAGTGCGCAGACAGCGGAAGCTTTCTTT	CSAQTAEAFF
TRBD1	TRBV28	16	.	TRBJ2-5	TGTGCCAGCAGTTTACCGAGACAGGGCCTCCAAGAGACCCAGTACTTC	CASSLPRQGLQETQYF
TRBD1	TRBV28	14	once	TRBJ2-7	TGTGCCAGCAAACCGGGACAGGGCCCCTACGAGCAGTACTTC	CASKPGQGPYEQYF
.	TRBV2	14	.	TRBJ1-1	TGTGCCAGCATTTTCGGGGCCCCAAACACTGAAGCTTTCTTT	CASIFGAPNTEAFF
.	TRBV2	13	.	TRBJ1-2	TGTGCCACCCGATCGGACAGCTGGGGAGGCTACACCTTC	CATRSDSWGGYTF